Below, 8 T cell receptor beta chains from the same sample are listed, as sequenced in a study of T-cell memory formation after mild COVID-19. TCRdb re-called the 5' RACE reads through MiXCR, storing one row per CDR3 protein. The data show about 360,000 distinct CDR3 sequences, approximately 15% seen once. Sequenced input: PBMCs or a T cell subset sorted from them (not recorded which). The source of these receptors is a man between 18 and 29 years old who had mild COVID-19 (a few samples of this study predate the infection). Cell type and time point are not known.

This clonotype appeared many times. The chain joins TRBV6-6 to TRBJ2-1, with D perhaps TRBD1 (6 bases). The germline gives CDR1 MNHNY, CDR2 SVGAGI (reference sequence). This CDR3 is built from 18 residues. V gave up 0 bases and J gave up 4 bases, with 19 bases separating them. The CDR3 sequence: CASSYSIQLDSPYNEQFF. CDR3 nucleotides: TGTGCCAGCAGTTACTCGATCCAGTTGGACAGCCCGTACAATGAGCAGTTCTTC.

The genes are TRBV3-1 and TRBJ2-5; unclear D gene. V was clipped by 3 bases and J by 3 bases, with 8 bases between them. This CDR3 region has 13 residues. Germline V gene data show CDR1 as LGHDT and CDR2 as YNNKEL (reference sequence). CDR3: CASSHGSEETQYF. For the CDR3, the DNA is TGTGCCAGCAGCCACGGCAGCGAAGAGACCCAGTACTTC.

In this sample, this clonotype turned up many times. The chain combines TRBV6-2 or TRBV6-3 with TRBJ2-7; D gene unclear. The CDR3 contains 14 residues. Germline V gene lookup returns CDR1 MNHEY and CDR2 SVGEGT. The V and J ends lost 5 bases and 5 bases respectively, with 16 bases between them. The CDR3 nucleotides read TGTGCCAGCAGTCACCATGCTAGTTCTGACGAGCAGTACGTC. This sequence encodes CASSHHASSDEQYV.

The rearrangement links TRBV6-5 to TRBJ1-2; D gene unclear. The CDR3 extends over 14 amino acids. V lost 9 bases, J lost 1 base, and 15 bases lay in between. Germline CDR1 reads MNHEY; CDR2 reads SVGAGI. The CDR3 coding sequence is TGTGCCAGTACCCTTGGACCCCTTAACTATGGCTACACCTTC. Its translation is CASTLGPLNYGYTF.

The chain recombines TRBV4-1 with TRBJ2-1, with 7 bases matching TRBD1. The CDR3 sequence is 15 residues long. Germline V gene lookup returns CDR1 MGHRA and CDR2 YSYEKL. V dropped 4 bases and J dropped 3; count of bases not matched to a gene: 6. The CDR3 bases are TGCGCCAGCAGCCCGTCGGGACAGTACTACAATGAGCAGTTCTTC. This codes for CASSPSGQYYNEQFF.

The chain is built from TRBV6-6 and TRBJ2-7; 8 bases line up with TRBD2. Germline V lookup: CDR1 MNHNY, CDR2 SVGAGI (reference sequence). The ends lost 6 bases at V and 7 bases at J; junction bases unmatched: 11. The CDR3 spans 14 residues. CDR3 protein: CASSLLGGAREQYV. CDR3 nucleotides: TGTGCCAGCAGCCTACTCGGGGGGGCGAGAGAGCAGTACGTC.

The chain employs TRBV7-2 and TRBJ2-1; TRBD2 aligns across 13 bases. V lost 5 bases and J lost 9; bases outside the gene matches: 7. The CDR3 is made up of 15 amino acids. From germline, CDR1 is SGHTA and CDR2 FQGNSA. CDR3 DNA sequence: TGTGCCAGCAGCCGGACTAGCGGGGGCCCCCTTGAGCAGTTCTTC. The encoded protein is CASSRTSGGPLEQFF.

The chain carries TRBV14 and TRBJ2-3, with D possibly matching TRBD2 (5 bases). CDR1 and CDR2 (germline): SGHDN, FVKESK. Deletions cut 1 base from V and 2 bases from J, with 13 bases between. The CDR3 totals 16 residues. CDR3 nucleotide sequence: TGTGCCAGCAGCCAAGTGGGAGCGGTTTACACAGATACGCAGTATTTT. This encodes CASSQVGAVYTDTQYF.